The clone carrying this T cell receptor beta chain was observed a few times. Its antigen remains unknown. Researchers isolated at least 6.5 million PBMCs per sample. This specimen belongs to a study of blood T cells in healthy people across ages. General study findings and limits: Diversity estimated from one million T cells was considered an underestimate.

A second PCR of about 7 to 11 cycles used a sample-barcoded 5' primer and a J-beta primer mix. Every cDNA molecule carried a tag from a template-switch adaptor bearing 12 random nucleotides. TCRdb called the 5' RACE reads again in MiXCR, with one record for every CDR3 protein. Here the sample spans about 670,000 distinct CDR3 sequences, 40% to 45% being singletons. The sequence was collected from an elderly man in good health. The sample consisted of blood.

The CDR3 DNA follows: TGTGCCAGCAGCCCGGGCCAGCTCGGGTGGGATGGCTACACCTTC. This encodes CASSPGQLGWDGYTF. This sequence joins TRBV3-1 and TRBJ1-2; D call uncertain. Looked up from germline, CDR1 is LGHDT and CDR2 is YNNKEL (reference sequence). CDR3 length equals 15 residues. The V end lost 4 bases, the J end lost 6 bases, and 18 bases lay between the germline ends.